The entry below gives a single T cell receptor (beta chain) sequence along with its context. The sample originates from a study of blood T cell repertoires in COVID-19. Germline CDR1 reads SQVTM; CDR2 reads ANQGSEA. The germline V and J ends were trimmed by 8 bases and 5 bases, with 25 bases remaining between them. The length of the CDR3 is 16 residues. Only in-frame clones appear in the TCRdb table, and some are missing; sequencing was by immunoSEQ multiplex PCR. The sample has 330,000 or so clones; around 90% are singletons. The chain joins TRBV29-1 to TRBJ1-5; D gene unclear. The sequence was collected from a woman aged 55-70 years with COVID-19, enrolled during active disease. Specimen: peripheral blood. The CDR3 protein is CSLPRGTLCIDQPQHF. The CDR3 DNA is TGCAGCCTCCCTCGGGGAACACTCTGCATCGATCAGCCCCAGCATTTT. The full variable domain, rest sourced from reference TRBV29-1 and TRBJ1-5, is SAVISQKPSRDICQRGTSLTIQCQVDSQVTMMFWYRQQPGQSLTLIATANQGSEATYESGFVIDKFPISRPNLTFSTLTVSNMSPEDSSIYLCSLPRGTLCIDQPQHFGDGTRLSIL.